The 21 T cell receptor beta chains listed next were all sequenced from one sample in a study of OX40 agonist ivuxolimab in advanced cancers. Data came from immunoSEQ multiplex PCR; TCRdb stores just in-frame clones and leaves some out. The table lists under 70,000 clones, around 87% of them singletons, with roughly 6.5% in the top ten. The input for sequencing was CD4+ or CD8+ T cells sorted from blood, taken in a trial of the OX40 agonist ivuxolimab. The receptors stem from an adult with an advanced solid tumor such as melanoma, head and neck, liver or kidney cancer.

The chain links TRBV7-9 to TRBJ2-7, with 7 bases matching TRBD1. There are 15 residues in the CDR3. Germline V lookup: CDR1 SEHNR, CDR2 FQNEAQ (reference sequence). V dropped 3 bases and J dropped 4; count of bases not matched to a gene: 9. For the CDR3, the DNA is TGTGCCAGCAGCTTCCCGACAGGGAGCCTTTACGAGCAGTACTTC. It yields the protein CASSFPTGSLYEQYF.

V gene TRBV9 combines with J gene TRBJ2-7; D is uncertain. Germline loops: CDR1 SGDLS, CDR2 YYNGEE. There are 13 residues in the CDR3. V was pared by 3 bases and J by 2 bases, with 9 bases between. The CDR3 region has the DNA TGTGCCAGCAGCGAGGGTGTTACCTACGAGCAGTACTTC. Amino acids: CASSEGVTYEQYF.

The chain employs TRBV20-1 and TRBJ2-7, with D uncertain. The CDR3 sequence is 11 residues long. V gave up 4 bases and J gave up 0 bases, with 4 bases separating them. Germline V gene lookup returns CDR1 DFQATT and CDR2 SNEGSKA (reference sequence). The CDR3 DNA sequence: TGCAGTGCTACACACTCCTACGAGCAGTACTTC. It is translated as CSATHSYEQYF.

The chain uses TRBV7-8 and TRBJ2-7, with TRBD1 matching over 10 bases. V dropped 4 bases and J dropped 4; count of bases not matched to a gene: 4. Germline CDR1 SGHVS, CDR2 FQNEAQ. This CDR3 region has 14 residues. CDR3 nucleotide sequence: TGTGCCAGCAGCTCCCGGGGACAGGGGTACGAGCAGTACTTC. As protein: CASSSRGQGYEQYF.

The V call is TRBV19, the J call TRBJ1-2, with D possibly matching TRBD1 (5 bases). CDR1 and CDR2 (germline): LNHDA, SQIVND (reference sequence). The CDR3 extends over 16 amino acids. Trimming cost V 4 bases and J 5 bases, with 20 bases left between them. CDR3 sequence: CASSTSDSPRDYGYTF. CDR3 nucleotide sequence: TGTGCCAGTAGTACATCCGACAGCCCTCGGGATTATGGCTACACCTTC.

This chain uses TRBV7-8 with TRBJ2-2; D not resolved. The germline gives CDR1 SGHVS, CDR2 FQNEAQ. Trimming took off 6 bases at V and 0 bases at J, with 8 bases between the two ends. This CDR3 is built from 14 residues. The DNA for the CDR3 is TGTGCCAGCAGAGCAGTTACGAACACCGGGGAGCTGTTTTTT. This gives the protein CASRAVTNTGELFF.

The chain links TRBV7-2 to TRBJ2-7; D gene uncertain. This CDR3 is built from 14 residues. CDR1 SGHTA and CDR2 FQGNSA come from the germline V gene. The germline V and J ends were trimmed by 4 bases and 1 base, with 11 bases remaining between them. For the CDR3, the DNA is TGTGCCAGCAGCTCCCCTTACTTATCCTACGAGCAGTACTTC. It translates to CASSSPYLSYEQYF.

On this clone: It differs at one base from a far larger clone, so likely a read error. This chain uses TRBV11-2 with TRBJ1-1, with D hard to call. The V gene's germline CDR1 is SGHAT and CDR2 FQNNGV. This CDR3 comprises 13 residues. The ends were cut back, 1 base at V and 1 base at J, with 4 bases in the middle. The CDR3 loop is CASSLGGNTEAFF. In DNA, the CDR3 is TGTGCCAGCAGCTTAGGAGGGAACACTGAAGCTTTCTTT.

This chain uses TRBV19 with TRBJ1-3; 7 nucleotides match TRBD1. The CDR3 runs to 16 residues. Germline values: CDR1 LNHDA, CDR2 SQIVND (reference sequence). The J segment lost 0 bases and the V segment lost 4 bases, leaving 6 bases of the junction unmatched. CDR3 loop: CASSTGGQFSGNTIYF. As DNA, the CDR3 is TGTGCCAGTAGTACCGGGGGACAGTTCTCTGGAAACACCATATATTTT.

The chain joins TRBV5-5 to TRBJ2-3; possibly TRBD1 for D (5 bases). Deletions cut 1 base from V and 0 bases from J, with 12 bases between. Germline values: CDR1 SGHKS, CDR2 YYEKEE (reference sequence). This CDR3 contains 16 residues. The CDR3 here is CASSLYWTSSTDTQYF. CDR3 coding DNA: TGTGCCAGCAGCTTGTATTGGACATCGAGCACAGATACGCAGTATTTT.

The chain is built from TRBV19 and TRBJ1-2; D is undetermined. The germline V gene has CDR1 LNHDA and CDR2 SQIVND (reference sequence). V dropped 2 bases and J dropped 2 bases, with 6 bases sitting between them. CDR3 length: 13 amino acids. CDR3 protein: CASSIKGNYGYTF. The CDR3 nucleotides read TGTGCCAGTAGTATAAAGGGCAACTATGGCTACACCTTC.

The CDR3: CASSFTNRVGGELFF. The CDR3 coding sequence is TGCGCCAGCAGCTTTACTAACAGGGTCGGCGGGGAGCTGTTTTTT. This rearrangement joins TRBV5-1 to TRBJ2-2; weak D call: TRBD1 (6 bases). This CDR3 is 15 amino acids long. The ends were cut back, 2 bases at V and 7 bases at J, with 15 bases in the middle. Germline V gene sequence: CDR1 SGHRS, CDR2 YFSETQ.

The rearrangement uses TRBV19 and TRBJ1-1, with D hard to call. The CDR3 runs to 14 residues. V was trimmed by 5 bases and J by 1 base, leaving 11 bases between them. CDR1 and CDR2 (germline): LNHDA, SQIVND (reference sequence). DNA of the CDR3: TGTGCCAGTAGTTCGGAGGGTTGGAACACTGAAGCTTTCTTT. Its translation is CASSSEGWNTEAFF. The full variable domain, with the rest looked up from reference TRBV19 and TRBJ1-1, is DGGITQSPKYLFRKEGQNVTLSCEQNLNHDAMYWYRQDPGQGLRLIYYSQIVNDFQKGDIAEGYSVSREKKESFPLTVTSAQKNPTAFYLCASSSEGWNTEAFFGQGTRLTVV.

This chain links TRBV27 with TRBJ2-7; D could derive from TRBD1 or TRBD2 (5 bases each). Germline-derived CDR1 and CDR2 are MNHEY and SMNVEV (reference sequence). The CDR3 is made up of 14 amino acids. V was shortened by 5 bases and J by 0 bases, with 11 bases between the two germline ends. The CDR3 protein is CASSAGTDSYEQYF. As DNA, the CDR3 is TGTGCCAGCAGTGCCGGGACCGACTCCTACGAGCAGTACTTC.

The V gene is TRBV9, the J gene TRBJ2-3, with D hard to call. The CDR3 extends over 14 amino acids. V was trimmed by 0 bases and J by 2 bases, leaving 7 bases between them. Germline-derived CDR1 and CDR2 are SGDLS and YYNGEE. DNA for the CDR3: TGTGCCAGCAGCGTAGATGGGCACACAGATACGCAGTATTTT. This translates into CASSVDGHTDTQYF.

The rearrangement joins TRBV7-3 to TRBJ2-3; 7 nucleotides line up with TRBD2. Germline values: CDR1 SGHTA, CDR2 FQGTGA. The CDR3 extends over 16 amino acids. With 1 base clipped from V and 1 base from J, the junction kept 5 bases outside the gene matches. The CDR3 sequence: CASSLMTGGRTDTQYF. The CDR3, as DNA: TGTGCCAGCAGCTTAATGACGGGGGGACGCACAGATACGCAGTATTTT.

The rearrangement uses TRBV2 and TRBJ2-1, with a tentative D call TRBD2 (6 bases). V was pared by 7 bases and J by 7 bases, with 14 bases between. This CDR3 comprises 13 residues. Germline V gene sequence: CDR1 SNHLY, CDR2 FYNNEI. The CDR3: CASKVGLWNEQFF. The CDR3 nucleotides are TGTGCCAGCAAAGTGGGACTCTGGAATGAGCAGTTCTTC.

This clone turned up a few times. J is TRBJ1-6 and V is TRBV7-6; D is uncertain. The germline gives CDR1 SGHVS, CDR2 FNYEAQ. The CDR3 is made up of 15 amino acids. V gave up 1 base and J gave up 5 bases, with 9 bases separating them. The CDR3 protein is CASSLGTVDNSPLHF. The CDR3 nucleotides are TGTGCCAGCAGCTTAGGGACGGTGGATAATTCACCCCTCCACTTT.

V is TRBV7-9 and J is TRBJ2-7, with D uncertain. The germline V gene has CDR1 SEHNR and CDR2 FQNEAQ (reference sequence). V was pared by 1 base and J by 3 bases, with 7 bases between. The CDR3 sequence is 13 residues long. CDR3 coding DNA: TGTGCCAGCAGCTTAGGACGGAACTACGAGCAGTACTTC. Protein sequence: CASSLGRNYEQYF.

The chain has TRBV10-3 and TRBJ2-5, with a possible D match to TRBD2 (6 bases). The germline V gene encodes CDR1 ENHRY and CDR2 SYGVKD. The CDR3 runs 14 residues. Trimming pared 0 bases from V and 5 bases from J, leaving 10 bases between. The CDR3 DNA sequence: TGTGCCATCAGTGAGTCCGAGGGGAGGGAGACCCAGTACTTC. Amino acids: CAISESEGRETQYF.

V gene TRBV4-3 combines with J gene TRBJ2-7; D gene ambiguous. This CDR3 spans 13 amino acids. Germline-derived CDR1 and CDR2 are LGHNA and YSLEER. The V end was cut by 2 bases, the J end by 3 bases, with 8 bases between. CDR3 DNA sequence: TGCGCCAGCAGCCAATATACTAACTACGAGCAGTACTTC. This encodes CASSQYTNYEQYF.